This T cell receptor (beta chain) was captured in a study of CD8+ T cells in alopecia areata. Overall study: Each of the treated patients was given oral tofacitinib, 5 to 10 mg twice daily, for moderate-to-severe alopecia areata.

Extraction of RNA preceded its reverse transcription into cDNA, which served as the sequencing template. Generated by immunoSEQ multiplex PCR, the TCRdb table keeps only in-frame clones and is missing some. Of 150,000 to 200,000 clones in the sample, 50% to 60% are singletons; the top ten hold roughly 3.3%. Described treatment: oral pan-JAK inhibitor, 5-10 mg twice daily. This CDR3 region has 13 residues. Germline loops: CDR1 SGHTA, CDR2 FQGTGA. V was trimmed by 2 bases and J by 3 bases, leaving 8 bases between them. With respect to this clone: The target antigen is unknown.

Findings of the study overall: Scalp clonality, along with expanded CD8+ clones among the top 100, was significantly decreased by tofacitinib. The study found higher clonality in lesional than normal scalp, especially in alopecia totalis/universalis. Amid tofacitinib therapy, many expanded lesional clones stayed present in scalp and blood.

The chain uses TRBV7-3 and TRBJ2-7; D remains unclear. The sequence was collected from a human donor with alopecia areata. The sample consisted of CD4+ T cells sorted from blood, taken at week 4, from a patient treated with tofacitinib. The chain's CDR3 is CASSLGSGYEQYF. CDR3 coding DNA: TGTGCCAGCAGCTTAGGGTCGGGCTACGAGCAGTACTTC. The full variable domain, completed using reference TRBV7-3 and TRBJ2-7, is GAGVSQTPSNKVTEKGKYVELRCDPISGHTALYWYRQSLGQGPEFLIYFQGTGAADDSGLPNDRFFAVRPEGSVSTLKIQRTERGDSAVYLCASSLGSGYEQYFGPGTRLTVT.